A single sample is the source of the 4 T cell receptor beta chains below, sequenced in a study of blood T cell repertoires in COVID-19. Repertoires were generated with immunoSEQ multiplex PCR, while TCRdb's copy carries only in-frame clones and drops some. The sample holds about 310,000 clones, approximately 89% seen once. Source material: peripheral blood. These receptor sequences come from a woman aged 45-65 years who had recovered from COVID-19.

J is TRBJ2-5 and V is TRBV29-1; TRBD2 might be the D (7 bases). The CDR3 contains 14 residues. V shed 5 bases and J shed 2 bases, with 15 bases lying between them. The germline gives CDR1 SQVTM, CDR2 ANQGSEA. The CDR3 DNA is TGCAGCGTTTCGGTGGGGGGGACACAAGAGACCCAGTACTTC. It translates to CSVSVGGTQETQYF. The full variable domain, in which reference TRBV29-1 and TRBJ2-5 provide the parts outside the CDR3, is SAVISQKPSRDICQRGTSLTIQCQVDSQVTMMFWYRQQPGQSLTLIATANQGSEATYESGFVIDKFPISRPNLTFSTLTVSNMSPEDSSIYLCSVSVGGTQETQYFGPGTRLLVL.

The chain uses TRBV3-1 (or the pseudogene TRBV3-2) and TRBJ2-1; 8 positions agree with TRBD2. Germline loops: CDR1 LGHDT, CDR2 YNNKEL (reference sequence). The CDR3 consists of 14 residues. The ends lost 3 bases at V and 4 bases at J; junction bases unmatched: 2. The CDR3 loop is CASSHRGGYNEQFF. The CDR3 nucleotides are TGTGCCAGCAGCCATCGGGGGGGGTACAATGAGCAGTTCTTC.

The chain recombines TRBV6-4 with TRBJ2-7; 7 bases align to TRBD2. V lost 5 bases, J lost 6 bases, and 7 bases stayed unmatched. CDR1 and CDR2 from the germline V gene are MRHNA and SNTAGT. The CDR3 runs 13 residues. This CDR3 is CASSRGRFSEQYF. CDR3 sequence (DNA): TGTGCCAGCAGTCGCGGGAGATTCTCCGAGCAGTACTTC.

This chain connects TRBV7-2 to TRBJ2-7; a possible D gene is TRBD1 (7 bases). V was pared by 5 bases and J by 2 bases, with 13 bases between. This CDR3 is 14 amino acids long. From germline, CDR1 is SGHTA and CDR2 FQGNSA. The CDR3 region is CASSRAGGPYEQYF. DNA for the CDR3: TGTGCCAGCAGCCGCGCAGGGGGGCCCTACGAGCAGTACTTC.